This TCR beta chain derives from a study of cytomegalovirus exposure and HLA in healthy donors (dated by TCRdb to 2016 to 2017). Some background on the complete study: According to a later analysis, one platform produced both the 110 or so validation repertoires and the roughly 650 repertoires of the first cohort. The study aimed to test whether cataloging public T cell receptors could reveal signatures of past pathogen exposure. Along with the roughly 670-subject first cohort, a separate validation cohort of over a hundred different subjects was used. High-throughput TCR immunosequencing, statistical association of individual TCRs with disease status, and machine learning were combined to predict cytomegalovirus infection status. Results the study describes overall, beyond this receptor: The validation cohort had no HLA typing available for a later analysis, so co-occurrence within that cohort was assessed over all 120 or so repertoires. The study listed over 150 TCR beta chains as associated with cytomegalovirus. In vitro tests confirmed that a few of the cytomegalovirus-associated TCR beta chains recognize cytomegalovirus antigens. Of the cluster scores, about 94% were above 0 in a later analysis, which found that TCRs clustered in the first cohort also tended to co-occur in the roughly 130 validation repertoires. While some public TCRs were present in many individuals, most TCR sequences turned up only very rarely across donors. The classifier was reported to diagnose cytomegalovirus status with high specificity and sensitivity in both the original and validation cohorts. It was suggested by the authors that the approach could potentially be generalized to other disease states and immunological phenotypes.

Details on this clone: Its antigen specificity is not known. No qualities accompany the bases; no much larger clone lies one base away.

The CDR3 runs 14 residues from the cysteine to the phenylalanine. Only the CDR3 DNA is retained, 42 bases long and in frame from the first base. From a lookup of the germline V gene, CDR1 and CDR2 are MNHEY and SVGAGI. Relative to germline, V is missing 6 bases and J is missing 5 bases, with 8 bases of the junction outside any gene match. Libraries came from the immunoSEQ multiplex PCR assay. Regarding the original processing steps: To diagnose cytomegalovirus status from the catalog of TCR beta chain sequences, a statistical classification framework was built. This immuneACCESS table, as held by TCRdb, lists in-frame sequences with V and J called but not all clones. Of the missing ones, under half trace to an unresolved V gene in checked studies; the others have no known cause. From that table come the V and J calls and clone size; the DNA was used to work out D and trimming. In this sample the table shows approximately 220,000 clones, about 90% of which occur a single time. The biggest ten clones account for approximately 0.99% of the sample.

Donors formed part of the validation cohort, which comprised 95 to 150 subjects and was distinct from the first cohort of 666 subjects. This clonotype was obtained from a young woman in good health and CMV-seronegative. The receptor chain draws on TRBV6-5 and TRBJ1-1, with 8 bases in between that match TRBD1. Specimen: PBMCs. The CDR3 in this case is CASSRQGAGTEAFF. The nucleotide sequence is TGTGCCAGCAGCCGCCAGGGGGCAGGGACTGAAGCTTTCTTT.